This T cell receptor (beta chain) was captured in a study of blood T cell repertoires in COVID-19. In the original analysis: The assay estimated nucleated cells by amplifying reference gene primers. The protocol was immunoSEQ multiplex PCR, while the TCRdb copy is restricted to in-frame clones and leaves out a portion. Clonal size and the V and J genes are those of that table, whereas D and trimming came from the DNA. Here the sample spans 150,000 to 180,000 clones, 80% being singletons. This sequence originates from a man between 60 and 75 years old with acute or convalescent COVID-19. The sequenced sample consisted of peripheral blood.

Written as DNA, the CDR3 is TGTGCCAGCAGCCAAGACGGGGAGCAGTTCTTC. This codes for CASSQDGEQFF. The chain recombines TRBV3-1 (or the pseudogene TRBV3-2) with TRBJ2-1; D uncertain. V lost 0 bases and J lost 10, with 4 bases in between. Germline V gene lookup returns CDR1 LGHDT and CDR2 YNNKEL (reference sequence). The CDR3 length is 11 residues.